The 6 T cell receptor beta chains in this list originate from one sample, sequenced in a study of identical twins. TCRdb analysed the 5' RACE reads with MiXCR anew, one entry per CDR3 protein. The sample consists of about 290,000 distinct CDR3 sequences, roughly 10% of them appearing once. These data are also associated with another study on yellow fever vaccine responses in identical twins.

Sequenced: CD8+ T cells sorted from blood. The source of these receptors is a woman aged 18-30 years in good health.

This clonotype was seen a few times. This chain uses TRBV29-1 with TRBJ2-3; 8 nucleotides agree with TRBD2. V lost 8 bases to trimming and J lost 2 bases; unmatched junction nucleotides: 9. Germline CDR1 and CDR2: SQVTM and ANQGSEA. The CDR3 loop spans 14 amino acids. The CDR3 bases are TGCAGCCTGATCTGGACTAGCCCCACAGATACGCAGTATTTT. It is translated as CSLIWTSPTDTQYF.

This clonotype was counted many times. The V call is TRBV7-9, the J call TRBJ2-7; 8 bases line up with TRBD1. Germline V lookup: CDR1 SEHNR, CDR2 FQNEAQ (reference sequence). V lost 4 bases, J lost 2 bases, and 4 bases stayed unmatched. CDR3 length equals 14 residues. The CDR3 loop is CASSSRDRTYEQYF. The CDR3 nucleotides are TGTGCCAGCAGCTCCCGGGACAGGACCTACGAGCAGTACTTC.

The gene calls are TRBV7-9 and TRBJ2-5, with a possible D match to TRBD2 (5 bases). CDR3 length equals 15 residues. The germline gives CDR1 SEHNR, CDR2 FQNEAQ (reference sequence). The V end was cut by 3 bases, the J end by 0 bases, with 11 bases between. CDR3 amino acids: CASSFWKRDQETQYF. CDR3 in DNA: TGTGCCAGCAGCTTTTGGAAGAGGGACCAAGAGACCCAGTACTTC. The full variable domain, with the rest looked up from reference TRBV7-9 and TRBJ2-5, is DTGVSQNPRHKITKRGQNVTFRCDPISEHNRLYWYRQTLGQGPEFLTYFQNEAQLEKSRLLSDRFSAERPKGSFSTLEIQRTEQGDSAMYLCASSFWKRDQETQYFGPGTRLLVL.

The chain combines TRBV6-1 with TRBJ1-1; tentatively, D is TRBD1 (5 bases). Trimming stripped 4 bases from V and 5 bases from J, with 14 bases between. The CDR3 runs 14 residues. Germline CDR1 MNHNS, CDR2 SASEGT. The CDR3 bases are TGTGCCAGCAGTGCTGTAGGGGTTCTGACTGAAGCTTTCTTT. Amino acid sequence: CASSAVGVLTEAFF.

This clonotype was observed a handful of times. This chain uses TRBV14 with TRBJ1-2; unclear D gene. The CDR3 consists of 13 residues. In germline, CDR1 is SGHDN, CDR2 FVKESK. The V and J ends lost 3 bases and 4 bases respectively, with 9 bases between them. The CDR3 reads CASSQAYGYGYTF. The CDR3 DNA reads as TGTGCCAGCAGCCAGGCCTACGGCTATGGCTACACCTTC. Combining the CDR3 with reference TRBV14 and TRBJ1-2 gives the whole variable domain EAGVTQFPSHSVIEKGQTVTLRCDPISGHDNLYWYRRVMGKEIKFLLHFVKESKQDESGMPNNRFLAERTGGTYSTLKVQPAELEDSGVYFCASSQAYGYGYTFGSGTRLTVV.

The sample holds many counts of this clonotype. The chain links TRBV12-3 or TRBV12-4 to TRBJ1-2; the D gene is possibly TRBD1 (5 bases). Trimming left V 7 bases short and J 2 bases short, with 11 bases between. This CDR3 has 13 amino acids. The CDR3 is CASKPRDNYGYTF. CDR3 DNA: TGTGCCAGCAAACCTCGGGACAACTATGGCTACACCTTC.